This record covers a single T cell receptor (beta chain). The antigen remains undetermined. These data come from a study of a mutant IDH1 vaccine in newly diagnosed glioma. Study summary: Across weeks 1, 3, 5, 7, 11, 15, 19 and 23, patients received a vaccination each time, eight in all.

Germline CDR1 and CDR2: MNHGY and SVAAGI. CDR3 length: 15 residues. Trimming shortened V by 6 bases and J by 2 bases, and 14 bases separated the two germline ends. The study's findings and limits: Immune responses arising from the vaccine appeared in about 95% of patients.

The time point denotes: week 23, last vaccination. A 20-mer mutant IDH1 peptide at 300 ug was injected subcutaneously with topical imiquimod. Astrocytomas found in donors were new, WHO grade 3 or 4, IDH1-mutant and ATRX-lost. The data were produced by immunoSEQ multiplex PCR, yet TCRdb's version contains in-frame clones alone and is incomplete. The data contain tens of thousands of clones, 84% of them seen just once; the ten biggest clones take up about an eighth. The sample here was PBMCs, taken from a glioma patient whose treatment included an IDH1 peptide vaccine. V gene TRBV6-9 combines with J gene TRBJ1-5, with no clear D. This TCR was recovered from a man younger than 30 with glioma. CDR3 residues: CASRPYELRNQPQHF. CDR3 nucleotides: TGTGCCAGCAGACCCTATGAGTTACGCAATCAGCCCCAGCATTTT.